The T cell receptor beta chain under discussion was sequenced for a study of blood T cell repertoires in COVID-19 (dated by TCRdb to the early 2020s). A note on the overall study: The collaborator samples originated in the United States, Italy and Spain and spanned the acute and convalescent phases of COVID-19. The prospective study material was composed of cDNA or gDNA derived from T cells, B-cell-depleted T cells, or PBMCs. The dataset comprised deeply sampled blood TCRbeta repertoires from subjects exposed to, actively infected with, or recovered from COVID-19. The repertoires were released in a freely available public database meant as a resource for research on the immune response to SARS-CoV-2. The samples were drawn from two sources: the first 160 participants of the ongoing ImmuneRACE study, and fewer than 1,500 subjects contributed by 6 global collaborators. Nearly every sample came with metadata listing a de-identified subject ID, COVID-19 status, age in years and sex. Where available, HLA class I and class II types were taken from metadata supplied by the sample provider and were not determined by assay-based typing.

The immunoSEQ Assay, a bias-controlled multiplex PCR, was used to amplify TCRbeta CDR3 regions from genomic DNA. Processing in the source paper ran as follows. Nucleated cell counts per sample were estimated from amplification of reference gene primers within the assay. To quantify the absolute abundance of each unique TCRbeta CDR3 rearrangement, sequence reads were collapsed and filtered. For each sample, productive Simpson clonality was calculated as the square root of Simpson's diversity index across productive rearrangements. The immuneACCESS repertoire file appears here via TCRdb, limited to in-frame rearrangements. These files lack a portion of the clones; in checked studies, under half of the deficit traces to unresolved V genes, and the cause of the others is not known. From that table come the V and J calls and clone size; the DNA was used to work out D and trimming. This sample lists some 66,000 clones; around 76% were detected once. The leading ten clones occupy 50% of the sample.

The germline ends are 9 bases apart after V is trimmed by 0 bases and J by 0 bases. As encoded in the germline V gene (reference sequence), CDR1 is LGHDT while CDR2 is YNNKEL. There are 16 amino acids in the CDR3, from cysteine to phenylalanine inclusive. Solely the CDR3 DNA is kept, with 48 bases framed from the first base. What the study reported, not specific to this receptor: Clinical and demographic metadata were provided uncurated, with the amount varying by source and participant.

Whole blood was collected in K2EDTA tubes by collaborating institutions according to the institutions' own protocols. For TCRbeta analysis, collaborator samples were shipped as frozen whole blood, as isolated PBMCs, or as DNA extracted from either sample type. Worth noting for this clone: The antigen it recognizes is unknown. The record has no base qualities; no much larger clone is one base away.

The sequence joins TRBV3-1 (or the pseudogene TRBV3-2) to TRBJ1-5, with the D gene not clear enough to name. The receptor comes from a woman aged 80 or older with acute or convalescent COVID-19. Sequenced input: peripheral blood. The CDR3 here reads CASSQDLGYSNQPQHF. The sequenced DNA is TGTGCCAGCAGCCAAGATCTCGGGTATAGCAATCAGCCCCAGCATTTT.